These T cell receptor beta chains were read from a single sample in a study of OX40 agonist ivuxolimab in advanced cancers. Some clones are missing from TCRdb's copy, which holds only in-frame ones; the method was immunoSEQ multiplex PCR. The repertoire has 96,000 or so clones, less than 85% of them found once; the top ten carry roughly 6%. Sequencing used CD4+ or CD8+ T cells sorted from blood, obtained in a trial of the OX40 agonist ivuxolimab. The receptor source for this set is an adult with an advanced solid tumor such as melanoma, head and neck, liver or kidney cancer. Each CDR3 is given with its conserved first and last residue. A D gene is named only where the DNA matches it firmly. Not all rows give a size; the values are once, few, many and, for expanded clones, a class.

CDR3 protein | CDR3 DNA | V gene | clone size | D gene | CDR3 length | J gene
CASSPRDKTYEQYF | TGTGCCAGCAGTCCCCGGGACAAGACCTACGAGCAGTACTTC | TRBV6-5 | . | . | 14 | TRBJ2-7
CASNHGGELFF | TGTGCCAGCAATCATGGCGGGGAGCTGTTTTTT | TRBV27 | . | . | 11 | TRBJ2-2
CASSLAAGGATEAFF | TGTGCCAGCAGCTTGGCGGCAGGGGGAGCCACTGAAGCTTTCTTT | TRBV5-4 | once | TRBD1 | 15 | TRBJ1-1
CASSLRGPSIFTDTQYF | TGTGCCAGCAGCTTACGAGGGCCTTCGATATTCACAGATACGCAGTATTTT | TRBV7-9 | . | . | 17 | TRBJ2-3
CASSKEETGTYEQYF | TGTGCCAGCAGCAAAGAGGAGACAGGAACTTACGAGCAGTACTTC | TRBV21-1 | . | . | 15 | TRBJ2-7
CASTSAGKRAFF | TGTGCCAGTACATCGGCGGGGAAAAGAGCTTTCTTT | TRBV19 | once | . | 12 | TRBJ1-1
CASSFGTPDEKLFF | TGTGCCAGCAGCTTTGGGACACCGGATGAAAAACTGTTTTTT | TRBV7-9 | . | . | 14 | TRBJ1-4
CASSAGGVTNEQYF | TGTGCCAGCAGCGCAGGGGGGGTGACTAACGAGCAGTACTTC | TRBV7-3 | once | . | 14 | TRBJ2-7
CASSFLQHTGELFF | TGTGCCAGCAGTTTTTTACAGCACACCGGGGAGCTGTTTTTT | TRBV27 | few | . | 14 | TRBJ2-2
CASSSSSGNGGELFF | TGTGCCAGCAGCTCTTCTAGCGGGAATGGCGGGGAGCTGTTTTTT | TRBV7-2 | few | TRBD2 | 15 | TRBJ2-2
CASSPGRGRRYEQYF | TGTGCCAGCAGCCCAGGGAGGGGGAGACGATACGAGCAGTACTTC | TRBV7-6 | . | . | 15 | TRBJ2-7
CASSIGGLSETQYF | TGTGCCAGTAGTATCGGGGGGTTGTCCGAGACCCAGTACTTC | TRBV19 | . | TRBD2 | 14 | TRBJ2-5
CASSFGQVNYNEQFF | TGTGCCAGCAGCTTCGGTCAGGTGAATTACAATGAGCAGTTCTTC | TRBV5-8 | . | . | 15 | TRBJ2-1
CASSPLGASPPGKQYF | TGTGCCAGCAGTCCACTTGGCGCCAGTCCTCCGGGTAAGCAGTACTTC | TRBV28 | . | . | 16 | TRBJ2-7
CSVRQEKTSPLHF | TGCAGCGTTAGACAGGAAAAGACATCACCCCTCCACTTT | TRBV29-1 | few | . | 13 | TRBJ1-6
CASSFGRVFTYEQYF | TGTGCCAGCAGCTTTGGCAGGGTCTTCACCTACGAGCAGTACTTC | TRBV7-8 | . | . | 15 | TRBJ2-7
CASNEGADEQFF | TGTGCCAGCAACGAAGGGGCCGATGAGCAGTTCTTC | TRBV9 | . | . | 12 | TRBJ2-1
CASSDSPWGNDEQFF | TGTGCCAGCAGTGACAGCCCTTGGGGGAACGATGAGCAGTTCTTC | TRBV6-1 | . | . | 15 | TRBJ2-1
CASSRRSGDGYTF | TGTGCCAGCAGCCGTAGGTCCGGGGATGGCTACACCTTC | TRBV7-9 | few | . | 13 | TRBJ1-2
CASTMGGYEQYF | TGTGCCAGCACCATGGGAGGTTACGAGCAGTACTTC | TRBV6-1 | . | . | 12 | TRBJ2-7
CASSRAANTGELFF | TGTGCCAGCAGCCGGGCGGCGAACACCGGGGAGCTGTTTTTT | TRBV9 | . | . | 14 | TRBJ2-2
CASEQDLTSGNTIYF | TGTGCTAGTGAGCAAGACTTGACCTCTGGAAACACCATATATTTT | TRBV12-5 | . | . | 15 | TRBJ1-3
CARPQESKGGYTF | TGTGCCAGACCCCAGGAGAGTAAGGGTGGCTACACCTTC | TRBV2 | once | . | 13 | TRBJ1-2
CASTSGAATNEKLFF | TGCGCCAGCACCTCGGGAGCGGCTACTAATGAAAAACTGTTTTTT | TRBV4-1 | . | . | 15 | TRBJ1-4
CASSLQGRNTEAFF | TGTGCCAGTAGTCTACAGGGGAGAAACACTGAAGCTTTCTTT | TRBV19 | . | TRBD1 | 14 | TRBJ1-1
CASSPSSGVPTEQYF | TGTGCCAGCAGCCCCTCTAGCGGGGTCCCCACCGAGCAGTACTTC | TRBV9 | . | TRBD2 | 15 | TRBJ2-7
CSVEHPESYSGNTIYF | TGCAGCGTTGAACACCCTGAGAGTTACTCTGGAAACACCATATATTTT | TRBV29-1 | once | . | 16 | TRBJ1-3